Listed here are 9 T cell receptor beta chains from one sample, sequenced in a study of CD8+ T cells in alopecia areata. Treatment reported: oral pan-JAK inhibitor, 5-10 mg twice daily. RNA extraction and reverse transcription yielded cDNA as sequencing template. Libraries were prepared by immunoSEQ multiplex PCR; TCRdb keeps only in-frame clonotypes and omits some of them. This sample has 150,000 to 200,000 clones, with roughly 60% found just once. The sample in question was CD4+ T cells sorted from blood, obtained at week 24, from a patient treated with tofacitinib. The source is a human donor with alopecia areata.

The chain joins TRBV9 to TRBJ2-2; D remains unclear. The CDR3 length is 13 residues. The V end was cut by 0 bases, the J end by 3 bases, with 3 bases between. CDR1 and CDR2 from the germline V gene are SGDLS and YYNGEE. In DNA form, the CDR3 reads TGTGCCAGCAGCGTAGTCTACACCGGGGAGCTGTTTTTT. This sequence encodes CASSVVYTGELFF.

The rearrangement joins TRBV5-6 to TRBJ2-7; D call uncertain. Germline CDR1 reads SGHDT; CDR2 reads YYEEEE. The germline V and J ends were trimmed by 0 bases and 5 bases, with 12 bases remaining between them. This CDR3 is built from 14 residues. CDR3 sequence reads: CASSLGQPLDEQYF. CDR3 coding DNA: TGTGCCAGCAGCTTGGGGCAGCCCTTAGACGAGCAGTACTTC.

V usage is TRBV29-1 and J usage is TRBJ1-3; TRBD1 is a possible D gene (5 bases). This CDR3 comprises 14 residues. V was trimmed by 4 bases and J by 0 bases, leaving 10 bases between them. The germline CDR1 and CDR2 sequences are SQVTM and ANQGSEA. CDR3 sequence: CSVVTVASGNTIYF. The CDR3 nucleotides read TGCAGCGTTGTGACAGTGGCCTCTGGAAACACCATATATTTT. Full variable domain (missing parts from reference TRBV29-1 and TRBJ1-3): SAVISQKPSRDICQRGTSLTIQCQVDSQVTMMFWYRQQPGQSLTLIATANQGSEATYESGFVIDKFPISRPNLTFSTLTVSNMSPEDSSIYLCSVVTVASGNTIYFGEGSWLTVV.

The V gene is TRBV6-6, the J gene TRBJ1-6, with D unclear. V was pared by 4 bases and J by 10 bases, with 11 bases between. This CDR3 region has 13 residues. Germline CDR1 reads MNHNY; CDR2 reads SVGAGI (reference sequence). The CDR3 loop is CASSSGGRSPLHF. In DNA form, the CDR3 reads TGTGCCAGCAGTTCGGGTGGGCGGTCACCCCTCCACTTT.

The rearrangement joins TRBV30 to TRBJ2-3, with 7 bases that match TRBD1. The junction had 4 bases not matched to a gene; V was cut back by 0 bases and J by 1 base. CDR1 and CDR2 (germline): GTSNPN, SVGIG (reference sequence). This CDR3 spans 15 amino acids. CDR3 in DNA: TGTGCCTGGAGTGTAGGGGACAGTCGCACAGATACGCAGTATTTT. Protein product: CAWSVGDSRTDTQYF.

The chain couples TRBV5-1 to TRBJ2-3; the D gene is possibly TRBD1 (6 bases). The CDR3 totals 12 residues. V lost 4 bases to trimming and J lost 7 bases, with 10 bases between them. The V gene's germline CDR1 is SGHRS and CDR2 YFSETQ. The CDR3 sequence: CASSIGQNTQYF. In nucleotides, the CDR3 is TGCGCCAGCAGCATCGGACAGAATACGCAGTATTTT. The full variable domain, completed using reference TRBV5-1 and TRBJ2-3, is KAGVTQTPRYLIKTRGQQVTLSCSPISGHRSVSWYQQTPGQGLQFLFEYFSETQRNKGNFPGRFSGRQFSNSRSEMNVSTLELGDSALYLCASSIGQNTQYFGPGTRLTVL.

The J gene is TRBJ2-7, the V gene TRBV7-9; D gene uncertain. Germline CDR1 and CDR2: SEHNR and FQNEAQ (reference sequence). The V end was cut by 1 base, the J end by 2 bases, with 12 bases between. CDR3 size: 15 residues. CDR3 region: CASSLDEGITYEQYF. The CDR3 bases are TGTGCCAGCAGCTTAGATGAAGGGATCACCTACGAGCAGTACTTC.

This clone appeared a single time. The rearrangement links TRBV27 to TRBJ2-3, with TRBD2 as a possible D gene (6 bases). The germline V gene encodes CDR1 MNHEY and CDR2 SMNVEV (reference sequence). V lost 5 bases to trimming and J lost 0 bases, with 6 bases between them. The CDR3 has 13 residues. The CDR3 spells CASSGTSTDTQYF. In DNA, the CDR3 is TGTGCCAGCAGTGGGACTAGCACAGATACGCAGTATTTT.

This sequence joins TRBV29-1 and TRBJ1-1; TRBD1 matches at 9 bases. V shed 6 bases, J shed 1 base, and the junction held 9 bases outside the gene matches. This CDR3 region has 15 residues. Germline loops: CDR1 SQVTM, CDR2 ANQGSEA. The CDR3 DNA sequence: TGCAGCGTGAAAACAGGGGGCCTACCGAACACTGAAGCTTTCTTT. It is translated as CSVKTGGLPNTEAFF.